The 3 T cell receptor beta chains reported below all come from one sample, sequenced in a study of cytomegalovirus exposure and HLA in healthy donors. A multiplex PCR was run with 60 Vbeta primers and 13 Jbeta primers. The protocol was immunoSEQ multiplex PCR, while the TCRdb copy is restricted to in-frame clones and leaves out a portion. Altogether some 130,000 clones are present, less than 65% being singletons, with the ten largest covering less than 12%. The sequenced sample was PBMCs. These receptors were obtained from a man aged 40-49 years in good health and CMV-seropositive.

The gene calls are TRBV7-3 and TRBJ2-3, with 9 positions matching TRBD2. J lost 5 bases, V lost 5 bases, and 8 bases had no gene match. The germline gives CDR1 SGHTA, CDR2 FQGTGA. This CDR3 comprises 15 residues. The CDR3 protein is CASSLPSGNKDTQYF. The CDR3 DNA reads as TGTGCCAGCAGCCTCCCTAGCGGGAATAAAGATACGCAGTATTTT. Full variable domain (remainder filled in from reference TRBV7-3 and TRBJ2-3): GAGVSQTPSNKVTEKGKYVELRCDPISGHTALYWYRQSLGQGPEFLIYFQGTGAADDSGLPNDRFFAVRPEGSVSTLKIQRTERGDSAVYLCASSLPSGNKDTQYFGPGTRLTVL.

This sequence joins TRBV5-1 and TRBJ2-5, with 7 bases aligning to TRBD2. CDR1 is SGHRS, CDR2 YFSETQ, per germline. Trimming removed 0 bases from V and 1 base from J; junction bases left unmatched: 6. The CDR3 is 16 amino acids. This CDR3 reads CASSLGLGTIQETQYF. For the CDR3, the DNA is TGCGCCAGCAGCTTGGGTTTGGGGACTATCCAAGAGACCCAGTACTTC.

The V gene is TRBV2, the J gene TRBJ2-7; D unclear. V lost 6 bases and J 0 bases, leaving 3 bases between the germline ends. The CDR3 consists of 11 residues. Germline CDR1 SNHLY, CDR2 FYNNEI. The CDR3 DNA reads TGTGCCAGCAGCTACTCCTACGAGCAGTACTTC. Residues: CASSYSYEQYF.